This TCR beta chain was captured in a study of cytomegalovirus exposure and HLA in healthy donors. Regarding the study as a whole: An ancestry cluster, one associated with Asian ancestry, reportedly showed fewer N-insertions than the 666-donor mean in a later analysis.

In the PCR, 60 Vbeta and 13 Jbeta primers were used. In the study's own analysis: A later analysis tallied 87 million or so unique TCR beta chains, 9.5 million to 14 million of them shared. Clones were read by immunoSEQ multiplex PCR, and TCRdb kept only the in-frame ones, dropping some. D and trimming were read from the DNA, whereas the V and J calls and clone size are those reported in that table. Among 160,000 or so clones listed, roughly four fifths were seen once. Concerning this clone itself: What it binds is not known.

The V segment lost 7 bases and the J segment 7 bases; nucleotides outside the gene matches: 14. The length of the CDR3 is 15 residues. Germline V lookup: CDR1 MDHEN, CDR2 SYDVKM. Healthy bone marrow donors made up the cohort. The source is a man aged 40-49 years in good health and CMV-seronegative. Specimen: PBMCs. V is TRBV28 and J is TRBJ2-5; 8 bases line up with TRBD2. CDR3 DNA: TGTGCCAGCAACCGGGGAAGCGGGGGAAATCCGACCCAGTACTTC. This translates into CASNRGSGGNPTQYF.